The present T cell receptor (beta chain) was sequenced within a study of immune evolution from preneoplasia to lung adenocarcinoma. Study at large: HLA loss of heterozygosity: 7% AIS, roughly 15% MIA, more than 25% ADC, none AAH.

Two lung cancer pathologists independently confirmed each histologic diagnosis. Concerning this clone itself: What it binds is not known.

Some clones are missing from TCRdb's copy, which holds only in-frame ones; the method was immunoSEQ multiplex PCR. The data hold over 6,500 clones, with under 85% observed a single time. Broader study findings: Top clone frequencies peaked in normal lung, apparently declining through invasive adenocarcinoma.

This clonotype was sampled from an older person with lung adenocarcinoma. Sequences were obtained from FFPE minimally invasive lung adenocarcinoma tissue.

The DNA of the CDR3 is TGCGCCAGCAGCTCGGCCGGGACAGAGGTCTACGAGCAGTACTTC. This codes for CASSSAGTEVYEQYF. The V and J genes are TRBV5-1 and TRBJ2-7, with TRBD1 matching 7 bases. Germline CDR1 and CDR2: SGHRS and YFSETQ. The CDR3 extends over 15 amino acids. With 3 bases clipped from V and 3 bases from J, the junction kept 9 bases outside the gene matches.